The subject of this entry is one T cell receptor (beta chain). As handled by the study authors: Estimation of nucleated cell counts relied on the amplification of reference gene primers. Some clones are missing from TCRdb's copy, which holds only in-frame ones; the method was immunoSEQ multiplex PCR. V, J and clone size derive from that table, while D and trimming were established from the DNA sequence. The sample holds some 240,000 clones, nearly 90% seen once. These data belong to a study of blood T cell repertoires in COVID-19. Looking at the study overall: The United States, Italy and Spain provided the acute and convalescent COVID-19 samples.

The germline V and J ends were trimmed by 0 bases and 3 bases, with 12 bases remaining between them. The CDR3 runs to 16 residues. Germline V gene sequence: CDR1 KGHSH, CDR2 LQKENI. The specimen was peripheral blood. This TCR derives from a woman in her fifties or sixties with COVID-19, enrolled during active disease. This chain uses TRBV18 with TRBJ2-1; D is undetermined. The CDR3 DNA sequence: TGTGCCAGCTCACCACCGACTTCCGCCGTCTACAATGAGCAGTTCTTC. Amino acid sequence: CASSPPTSAVYNEQFF. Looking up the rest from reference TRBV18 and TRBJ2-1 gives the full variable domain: NAGVMQNPRHLVRRRGQEARLRCSPMKGHSHVYWYRQLPEEGLKFMVYLQKENIIDESGMPKERFSAEFPKEGPSILRIQQVVRGDSAAYFCASSPPTSAVYNEQFFGPGTRLTVL.